A single sample is the source of the 8 T cell receptor beta chains below, sequenced in a study of T-cell memory formation after mild COVID-19. TCRdb independently ran MiXCR on the 5' RACE reads; one entry per CDR3 protein. This sample has approximately 350,000 distinct CDR3 sequences; around 27% occur once, and the top ten carry less than 15%. Material for sequencing was PBMCs or a T cell subset sorted from them (not recorded which). All receptors come from an adult woman who had mild COVID-19 (a few samples of this study predate the infection). Cell type and time point are not known.

The V call is TRBV12-3 or TRBV12-4, the J call TRBJ1-1; the D gene is possibly TRBD1 (6 bases). Trimming stripped 6 bases from V and 5 bases from J, with 16 bases between. CDR3 length: 14 residues. The DNA of the CDR3 is TGTGCCAGCAGACCTACAGGGTCGGGGACTGAAGCTTTCTTT. Residues: CASRPTGSGTEAFF.

This clonotype has a handful of counts. The rearrangement uses TRBV11-2 and TRBJ2-7; D possibly matches TRBD1 or TRBD2 (5 bases each). The CDR3 length is 14 residues. Trimming removed 5 bases from V and 3 bases from J, with 14 bases in between. Germline loops: CDR1 SGHAT, CDR2 FQNNGV. CDR3 in DNA: TGTGCCAGCAGCGCCGTTGGGGGATTCTACGAGCAGTACTTC. Translated: CASSAVGGFYEQYF. The full variable domain, rest sourced from reference TRBV11-2 and TRBJ2-7, is EAGVAQSPRYKIIEKRQSVAFWCNPISGHATLYWYQQILGQGPKLLIQFQNNGVVDDSQLPKDRFSAERLKGVDSTLKIQPAKLEDSAVYLCASSAVGGFYEQYFGPGTRLTVT.

The chain is built from TRBV13 and TRBJ2-5; D might be TRBD1 or TRBD2, each matching 5 bases. The CDR3 contains 15 residues. Trimming pared 4 bases from V and 1 base from J, leaving 13 bases between. Germline V lookup: CDR1 PRHDT, CDR2 FYEKMQ (reference sequence). CDR3 DNA: TGTGCCAGCAGCTCTAGGGACCCCCTCCAAGAGACCCAGTACTTC. It yields the protein CASSSRDPLQETQYF.

A few counts support this clonotype. The CDR3 sequence is CASSWDRAGNSPLHF. CDR3 nucleotide sequence: TGTGCCAGCAGCTGGGACAGGGCGGGAAATTCACCCCTCCACTTT. The chain links TRBV12-3 or TRBV12-4 to TRBJ1-6, with 9 bases that match TRBD1. The V and J ends lost 6 bases and 7 bases, in that order; junction bases with no gene match: 7. This CDR3 comprises 15 residues.

This clonotype was counted a few times. The V and J genes are TRBV12-3 or TRBV12-4 and TRBJ1-1; D unresolved. This CDR3 has 16 residues. With 2 bases removed from V and 1 base from J, the gap between germline ends came to 14 bases. The CDR3 loop is CASSLIRVDGNTEAFF. The DNA of the CDR3 is TGTGCCAGCAGTTTAATAAGGGTGGACGGGAACACTGAAGCTTTCTTT.

The chain recombines TRBV4-2 with TRBJ2-2; 10 positions agree with TRBD1. After removal of 8 bases from V and 5 bases from J, the junction contained 5 bases not matched to a gene. CDR3 length: 14 amino acids. Germline CDR1 reads LGHNA; CDR2 reads YNFKEQ. CDR3 loop: CASGGTGETGELFF. The CDR3 nucleotides read TGTGCCAGCGGTGGGACAGGGGAGACCGGGGAGCTGTTTTTT.

This clonotype occurred a few times. The chain carries TRBV24-1 and TRBJ1-2, with 9 nucleotides matching TRBD1. The CDR3 loop spans 18 amino acids. V was pared by 1 base and J by 6 bases, with 14 bases of the junction left unmatched. Germline V gene lookup returns CDR1 KGHDR and CDR2 SFDVKD. CDR3 region: CATSDLKAGTGRDDGYTF. CDR3 nucleotides: TGTGCCACCAGTGATTTAAAGGCTGGGACAGGGAGGGACGATGGCTACACCTTC.

In this sample, this clonotype turned up a few times. J is TRBJ2-7 and V is TRBV4-1; 8 positions match TRBD1. CDR1 is MGHRA and CDR2 is YSYEKL in the germline V gene. V lost 4 bases to trimming and J lost 7 bases; unmatched junction nucleotides: 24. The CDR3 has 19 residues. The CDR3 DNA reads TGCGCCAGCAGCCGCGCCCCACCCCCGGTTCAGGGGGCGGTCAGGGAGCAGTACTTC. Protein: CASSRAPPPVQGAVREQYF.